This passage covers 16 T cell receptor beta chains from one sample sequenced in a study of response to subunit inactivated influenza vaccine. A single record per CDR3 protein comes from TCRdb applying MiXCR to the RT-PCR reads. The profile shows 590,000 or so distinct CDR3 sequences, around 15% of them singletons. Specimen: PBMCs from blood, collected around 14 days before vaccination. All receptors derive from a man aged 50-59 years who received an inactivated influenza vaccine.

This chain links TRBV27 with TRBJ1-1; 7 bases are a match to TRBD1. The CDR3 is 13 amino acids. The J segment lost 7 bases and the V segment lost 5 bases, leaving 7 bases of the junction unmatched. Germline V gene sequence: CDR1 MNHEY, CDR2 SMNVEV (reference sequence). As DNA, the CDR3 is TGTGCCAGCAGTCTACACCGGGACAGTGAAGCTTTCTTT. Translated, it gives CASSLHRDSEAFF.

This clonotype has just a few counts. V usage is TRBV7-8 and J usage is TRBJ1-5; 9 bases match TRBD1. CDR1 and CDR2 from the germline V gene are SGHVS and FQNEAQ. This CDR3 comprises 13 residues. Germline trimming cut 10 bases from V and 8 bases from J; bases unmatched to any gene: 9. DNA for the CDR3: TGTGCCACGGGACAGGGCGCTAGGGAGCCCCAGCATTTT. Protein product: CATGQGAREPQHF. Full variable domain (rest looked up from reference TRBV7-8 and TRBJ1-5): GAGVSQSPRYKVAKRGQDVALRCDPISGHVSLFWYQQALGQGPEFLTYFQNEAQLDKSGLPSDRFFAERPEGSVSTLKIQRTQQEDSAVYLCATGQGAREPQHFGDGTRLSIL.

A few counts support this clonotype. This chain uses TRBV19 with TRBJ2-2; D unclear. The V gene lost 3 bases and the J gene lost 1 base, with 6 bases spanning the gap. The CDR3 loop spans 14 amino acids. CDR1 LNHDA and CDR2 SQIVND come from the germline V gene (reference sequence). The CDR3 nucleotides read TGTGCCAGTAGTATCTCCGGGAACACCGGGGAGCTGTTTTTT. Translated, it gives CASSISGNTGELFF.

This clonotype was picked up many times. This chain joins TRBV6-1 and TRBJ1-4; D ambiguous. The ends were cut back, 0 bases at V and 7 bases at J, with 18 bases in the middle. The CDR3 extends over 17 amino acids. Germline assignment: CDR1 MNHNS and CDR2 SASEGT. The chain's CDR3 is CASSEAVWEQQIEKLFF. DNA of the CDR3: TGTGCCAGCAGTGAAGCTGTTTGGGAACAGCAAATTGAAAAACTGTTTTTT.

The chain joins TRBV9 to TRBJ2-3, with 11 bases that match TRBD1. V lost 4 bases, J lost 7 bases, and 8 bases stayed unmatched. Germline CDR1 SGDLS, CDR2 YYNGEE. The CDR3 is 15 residues long. CDR3 loop: CASSPRTGGVHTQYF. CDR3 coding DNA: TGTGCCAGCAGCCCGAGGACAGGGGGCGTGCATACGCAGTATTTT.

The CDR3 DNA reads as TGCAGTGCTAGATGGGGACAGGGTTCCACTGAAGCTTTCTTT. Translated, it gives CSARWGQGSTEAFF. This chain uses TRBV20-1 with TRBJ1-1; 9 bases fit TRBD1. The CDR3 is 14 amino acids. Germline V gene lookup returns CDR1 DFQATT and CDR2 SNEGSKA (reference sequence). The V segment lost 2 bases and the J segment 4 bases; nucleotides outside the gene matches: 5.

The V gene is TRBV7-6, the J gene TRBJ1-6, with D unclear. This CDR3 spans 17 amino acids. The germline CDR1 and CDR2 sequences are SGHVS and FNYEAQ. V was trimmed by 3 bases and J by 0 bases, leaving 12 bases between them. CDR3 coding DNA: TGTGCCAGCAGCTTGGCCAGCCATAGCTCCTATAATTCACCCCTCCACTTT. This gives the protein CASSLASHSSYNSPLHF.

V gene TRBV27 combines with J gene TRBJ2-7; 7 bases fit TRBD1. Trimming removed 3 bases from V and 5 bases from J; junction bases left unmatched: 10. CDR3 size: 15 residues. The germline CDR1 and CDR2 sequences are MNHEY and SMNVEV (reference sequence). The CDR3 sequence: CASSFVYRGRHEQYF. The CDR3 DNA reads TGTGCCAGCAGTTTCGTTTACAGGGGTCGGCACGAGCAGTACTTC.

The chain recombines TRBV27 with TRBJ2-6; maybe TRBD2 (5 bases). Germline CDR1 reads MNHEY; CDR2 reads SMNVEV (reference sequence). Trimming removed 0 bases at V and 2 bases at J, with 8 bases between. There are 16 residues in the CDR3. This CDR3 is CASSLSPGTGANVLTF. The CDR3 nucleotides are TGTGCCAGCAGTTTATCCCCCGGGACTGGGGCCAACGTCCTGACTTTC.

In its sample, this clonotype was seen many times. The chain joins TRBV28 to TRBJ2-7; D ambiguous. V lost 6 bases and J lost 0, with 15 bases in between. Germline CDR1 reads MDHEN; CDR2 reads SYDVKM. CDR3 size: 15 residues. The CDR3 loop is CASRRVRISSYEQYF. The CDR3 nucleotides read TGTGCCAGCAGAAGGGTGCGGATAAGCTCCTACGAGCAGTACTTC.

The CDR3 loop reads CASSFRELYGYTF. The CDR3 bases are TGTGCCAGCAGTTTCCGGGAGCTCTATGGCTACACCTTC. This chain links TRBV28 with TRBJ1-2; D is ambiguous. The CDR3 runs to 13 residues. Germline CDR1 reads MDHEN; CDR2 reads SYDVKM. Between the trimmed V and J ends, which lost 3 bases and 4 bases, there was a span of 9 bases.

This clonotype was recorded a few times. The chain has TRBV28 and TRBJ2-3; TRBD2 aligns across 13 bases. In germline, CDR1 is MDHEN, CDR2 SYDVKM. Losses at the gene ends were 3 bases for V and 4 bases for J; bases not matched to a gene: 7. The CDR3 runs to 17 residues. Written as DNA, the CDR3 is TGTGCCAGCAGTTTCCCAAGACTAGCGGGGGGAGCAGATACGCAGTATTTT. Translated, it gives CASSFPRLAGGADTQYF.

The rearrangement links TRBV28 to TRBJ2-6; the D is unclear. Germline-derived CDR1 and CDR2 are MDHEN and SYDVKM. Trimming cost V 3 bases and J 2 bases, with 8 bases left between them. There are 15 residues in the CDR3. The DNA of the CDR3 is TGTGCCAGCAGTTTTGTGAGGACTGGGGCCAACGTCCTGACTTTC. Its translation: CASSFVRTGANVLTF.

This clonotype was seen only a few times. The chain has TRBV5-1 and TRBJ1-1; D is unresolved. Trimming removed 5 bases from V and 0 bases from J, with 11 bases in between. CDR1 SGHRS and CDR2 YFSETQ come from the germline V gene. The CDR3 extends over 14 amino acids. In nucleotides, the CDR3 is TGCGCCAGCAGTAGAGAATCCGTGAACACTGAAGCTTTCTTT. Amino acid sequence: CASSRESVNTEAFF. Variable domain in full (rest from reference TRBV5-1 and TRBJ1-1): KAGVTQTPRYLIKTRGQQVTLSCSPISGHRSVSWYQQTPGQGLQFLFEYFSETQRNKGNFPGRFSGRQFSNSRSEMNVSTLELGDSALYLCASSRESVNTEAFFGQGTRLTVV.

This clonotype was picked up a small number of times. CDR3 in amino acids: CASSQDFRPHYGYTF. CDR3 in DNA: TGCGCCAGCAGCCAAGATTTTCGCCCGCACTATGGCTACACCTTC. The V call is TRBV4-3, the J call TRBJ1-2; D gene ambiguous. The CDR3 runs to 15 residues. Germline CDR1 is LGHNA and CDR2 is YSLEER. V shed 0 bases and J shed 3 bases, with 11 bases lying between them.

There are a few counts of this clonotype. The chain recombines TRBV14 with TRBJ2-5; 7 positions agree with TRBD2. The CDR3 extends over 20 amino acids. Trimming removed 4 bases from V and 5 bases from J; junction bases left unmatched: 25. Germline V gene sequence: CDR1 SGHDN, CDR2 FVKESK. The CDR3 nucleotides are TGTGCCAGCAGCCCACACCGGGTCGAGCCATGGACTAGATTCGCCGAGACCCAGTACTTC. This sequence encodes CASSPHRVEPWTRFAETQYF.